A selection of T cell receptor beta chains follows, all from one sample in a study of OX40 agonist ivuxolimab in advanced cancers. Clones were read by immunoSEQ multiplex PCR, and TCRdb kept only the in-frame ones, dropping some. The table has around 80,000 clones, approximately 88% seen once. Sequenced material: CD4+ or CD8+ T cells sorted from blood, taken in a trial of the OX40 agonist ivuxolimab. The receptor source for this set is an adult with an advanced solid tumor such as melanoma, head and neck, liver or kidney cancer. Both conserved end residues are part of each CDR3. The D gene is left open where the match is weak. Where a row states a size, it is once, few, many or the class of an expanded clone; other rows omit it.

abundance	d_gene	v_gene	j_gene	CDR3aa	CDR3nt
NA	NA	TRBV18	TRBJ1-5	CASSREKEEPQHF	TGTGCCAGCTCAAGGGAAAAAGAGGAGCCCCAGCATTTT
many	TRBD1	TRBV9	TRBJ2-2	CASRTGGGTGELFF	TGTGCCTCCAGGACAGGGGGAGGAACCGGGGAGCTGTTTTTT
NA	TRBD1	TRBV7-9	TRBJ1-2	CASSLAGGEGGYTF	TGTGCCAGCAGCTTAGCAGGGGGCGAAGGCGGCTACACCTTC
few	NA	TRBV2	TRBJ1-2	CASRLDTFYGYTF	TGTGCCAGCCGTTTGGACACATTCTATGGCTACACCTTC
many	TRBD2	TRBV11-2	TRBJ2-7	CASTLGRTSVEQYF	TGTGCCAGCACCCTAGGGAGGACTAGCGTCGAGCAGTACTTC
NA	NA	TRBV30	TRBJ1-2	CAWLGLSYGYTF	TGTGCCTGGCTCGGGCTTTCCTATGGCTACACCTTC
NA	NA	TRBV4-2	TRBJ1-3	CASSQGLTGGQAGNTIYF	TGTGCCAGCAGCCAAGGGCTAACCGGGGGGCAAGCTGGAAACACCATATATTTT
NA	NA	TRBV7-2	TRBJ2-7	CASSLAGGYEQYF	TGTGCCAGCAGCTTAGCGGGCGGATACGAGCAGTACTTC
NA	NA	TRBV7-2	TRBJ1-5	CASSSGVSNQPQHF	TGTGCCAGCAGCTCCGGGGTAAGCAATCAGCCCCAGCATTTT
NA	NA	TRBV30	TRBJ1-1	CAWMRGNTEAFF	TGTGCCTGGATGCGGGGGAACACTGAAGCTTTCTTT
many	TRBD1	TRBV7-8	TRBJ2-7	CASSLYQGASYEQYF	TGTGCCAGCAGCTTATACCAGGGGGCGTCCTACGAGCAGTACTTC
NA	NA	TRBV2	TRBJ2-7	CASSDGEQYF	TGTGCCAGCAGTGACGGTGAGCAGTACTTC